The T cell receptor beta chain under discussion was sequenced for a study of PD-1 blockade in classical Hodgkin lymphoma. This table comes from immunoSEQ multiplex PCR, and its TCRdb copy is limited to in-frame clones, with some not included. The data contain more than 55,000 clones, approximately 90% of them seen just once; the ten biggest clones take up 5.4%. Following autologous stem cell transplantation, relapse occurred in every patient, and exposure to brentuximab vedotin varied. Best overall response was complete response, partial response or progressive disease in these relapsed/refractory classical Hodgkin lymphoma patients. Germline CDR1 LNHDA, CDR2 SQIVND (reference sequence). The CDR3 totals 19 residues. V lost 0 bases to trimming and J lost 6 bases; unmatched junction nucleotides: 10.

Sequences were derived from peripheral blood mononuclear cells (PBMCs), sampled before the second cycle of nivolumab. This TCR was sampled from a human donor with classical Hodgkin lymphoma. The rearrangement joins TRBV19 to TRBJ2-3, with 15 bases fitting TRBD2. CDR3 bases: TGTGCCAGTAGTATAGATTGGCCGGGACTAGCGGGGGGACGGGATACGCAGTATTTT. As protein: CASSIDWPGLAGGRDTQYF.